A selection of T cell receptor beta chains follows, all from one sample in a study of CD8+CD57+ T cells in acquired aplastic anemia. MiXCR was run by TCRdb on the reads, yielding one entry per CDR3 protein. The sample lists 200,000 or so distinct CDR3 sequences, around 50% occurring once. Sequenced sample: sorted CD4+, CD8+, or CD8+CD57+ T cells (not recorded which) from PBMCs. These receptors were collected from a human donor with aplastic anemia. CDR3s include the opening cysteine and the closing phenylalanine or tryptophan. Each record gives: CDR3 protein, D gene, J gene, V gene. A D gene is named only where the DNA matches it firmly.

CDR3 protein: CASARTDTQYF; D gene: NA; J gene: TRBJ2-3; V gene: TRBV10-1
CDR3 protein: CASTPNSGNTIYF; D gene: NA; J gene: TRBJ1-3; V gene: TRBV10-1
CDR3 protein: CASSLRASGGAGDTQYF; D gene: TRBD2; J gene: TRBJ2-3; V gene: TRBV7-9
CDR3 protein: CASKTGVTGELFF; D gene: TRBD1; J gene: TRBJ2-2; V gene: TRBV5-1
CDR3 protein: CASSIGTGGSGANVLTF; D gene: TRBD1; J gene: TRBJ2-6; V gene: TRBV7-7
CDR3 protein: CASSLNGDTYGYTF; D gene: NA; J gene: TRBJ1-2; V gene: TRBV7-9
CDR3 protein: CATSDSRTGGYGYTF; D gene: TRBD1; J gene: TRBJ1-2; V gene: TRBV24-1
CDR3 protein: CASNQGGEQYF; D gene: NA; J gene: TRBJ2-7; V gene: TRBV6-1
CDR3 protein: CASKGQSSYEQYF; D gene: TRBD1; J gene: TRBJ2-7; V gene: TRBV12-3/TRBV12-4
CDR3 protein: CASSRLGGALSGNTIYF; D gene: NA; J gene: TRBJ1-3; V gene: TRBV7-3
CDR3 protein: CASSVAYDTEAFF; D gene: NA; J gene: TRBJ1-1; V gene: TRBV9